This TCR beta chain was found in a study of OX40 agonist ivuxolimab in advanced cancers. Study details: From 23 to 79 years was the age range, with a mean of approximately 58 years, and 65% to 90% were male.

Some clones are missing from TCRdb's copy, which holds only in-frame ones; the method was immunoSEQ multiplex PCR. The sample comprises around 64,000 clones, roughly 85% of which are singletons, and approximately 0.8% rests with the top ten. A single count supports this clone. Antigen specificity is unknown. This CDR3 region has 13 residues. V was shortened by 6 bases and J by 3 bases, with 11 bases between the two germline ends. Germline CDR1 SGHNT, CDR2 YYREEE (reference sequence). General study findings and limits: At 0.1 to 3.0 mg/kg, CD4+ and CD8+ blood T cells expanded clonally by week 6. The study did not work out the antigen specificity of the expanded peripheral T cells. Researchers report that CD8+ T cells had, on average, more expanded clones than CD4+.

This receptor was identified in an adult with an advanced solid tumor such as melanoma, head and neck, liver or kidney cancer. Sequenced material: CD4+ or CD8+ T cells sorted from blood, taken in a trial of the OX40 agonist ivuxolimab. The chain links TRBV5-4 to TRBJ2-3; the D gene is possibly TRBD2 (5 bases). CDR3 amino acids: CASNPTGTDTQYF. In DNA, the CDR3 is TGTGCCAGCAACCCGACGGGGACAGATACGCAGTATTTT.